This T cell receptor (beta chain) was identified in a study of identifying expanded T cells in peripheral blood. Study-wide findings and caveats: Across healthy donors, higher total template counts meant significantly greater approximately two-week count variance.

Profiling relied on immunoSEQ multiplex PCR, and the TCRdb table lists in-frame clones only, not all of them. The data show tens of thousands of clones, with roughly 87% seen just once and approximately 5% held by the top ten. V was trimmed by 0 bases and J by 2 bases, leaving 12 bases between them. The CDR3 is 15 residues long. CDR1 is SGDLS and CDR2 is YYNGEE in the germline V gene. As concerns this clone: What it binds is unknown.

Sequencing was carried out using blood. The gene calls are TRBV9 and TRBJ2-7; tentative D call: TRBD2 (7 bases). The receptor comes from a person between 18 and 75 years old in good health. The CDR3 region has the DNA TGTGCCAGCAGCGTAGAAGGCGGGGGCACCTACGAGCAGTACTTC. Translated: CASSVEGGGTYEQYF.